This passage covers 28 T cell receptor beta chains from one sample sequenced in a study of blood T cell repertoires in COVID-19. Sequenced by immunoSEQ multiplex PCR; TCRdb stores in-frame clones only, minus some. The sample includes 70,000 or so clones, 85% to 90% of them seen just once. Sequenced sample: peripheral blood. The receptors were gathered from a man between 65 and 85 years old with active or convalescent COVID-19.

The rearrangement joins TRBV11-3 to TRBJ2-2, with TRBD1 matching 11 bases. Germline V gene data show CDR1 as SGHNT and CDR2 as YENEEA. V gave up 5 bases and J gave up 0 bases; unmatched junction bases: 8. The CDR3 sequence is 18 residues long. The CDR3 coding sequence is TGTGCCAGCAGCCGCCGGGACAGGGGGAAAACGAACACCGGGGAGCTGTTTTTT. Encoded protein: CASSRRDRGKTNTGELFF.

This rearrangement joins TRBV5-1 to TRBJ1-4; D unresolved. Germline lookup yields CDR1 SGHRS and CDR2 YFSETQ. Trimming removed 1 base at V and 8 bases at J, with 6 bases between. There are 12 residues in the CDR3. DNA for the CDR3: TGCGCCAGCAGCTTGAGTCGGGAAAAACTGTTTTTT. The encoded protein is CASSLSREKLFF.

This clone was seen a single time. This sequence joins TRBV21-1 and TRBJ2-7; TRBD1 was called by the table and not checked on the DNA. TRBV21-1 constitutes a pseudogene. This CDR3 contains 16 residues. CDR3 nucleotides: TGTGCCAGCAGCGAAATGGGACAGGGGATTGCCTACGAGCAGTACTTC. Translated, it gives CASSEMGQGIAYEQYF.

The V call is TRBV5-6, the J call TRBJ1-5; D gene ambiguous. CDR1 and CDR2 (germline): SGHDT, YYEEEE. CDR3 size: 16 residues. V was pared by 1 base and J by 2 bases, with 13 bases between. CDR3 DNA: TGTGCCAGCAGCTTGCGCCGGTTGAAAGGCAATCAGCCCCAGCATTTT. This gives the protein CASSLRRLKGNQPQHF.

The chain couples TRBV5-1 to TRBJ1-1; 8 bases line up with TRBD1. CDR1 SGHRS and CDR2 YFSETQ come from the germline V gene. The V and J ends lost 1 base and 5 bases, in that order; junction bases with no gene match: 4. This CDR3 contains 14 residues. In DNA, the CDR3 is TGCGCCAGCAGCTTGTCGACAGGGGAAACTGAAGCTTTCTTT. Translating it yields CASSLSTGETEAFF.

CDR3 sequence (DNA): TGTGCCAGCAGTCAAGGTGGGGCGGCATCAGGCTATGGCTACACCTTC. This translates into CASSQGGAASGYGYTF. This chain links TRBV28 with TRBJ1-2; D is perhaps TRBD1 (5 bases). The germline V gene has CDR1 MDHEN and CDR2 SYDVKM. Between the trimmed V and J ends, which lost 5 bases and 4 bases, there was a span of 20 bases. The CDR3 sequence is 16 residues long.

This clone appeared a single time. The chain joins TRBV28 to TRBJ1-4, with 12 positions matching TRBD1. Germline-derived CDR1 and CDR2 are MDHEN and SYDVKM. The CDR3 contains 13 residues. Trimming cost V 8 bases and J 8 bases; bases outside gene matches: 3. The CDR3 coding sequence is TGTGCCAGCGCCGGGACAGGGGGCGAAAAACTGTTTTTT. Translating gives CASAGTGGEKLFF.

This chain links TRBV27 with TRBJ1-2; unclear D gene. Between the trimmed V and J ends, which lost 8 bases and 8 bases, there was a span of 18 bases. This CDR3 region has 13 residues. The germline V gene encodes CDR1 MNHEY and CDR2 SMNVEV (reference sequence). CDR3 residues: CASRPRVEVGYTF. In nucleotides, the CDR3 is TGTGCCAGCCGCCCCCGGGTAGAGGTGGGCTACACCTTC.

V usage is TRBV14 and J usage is TRBJ1-4; D unclear. CDR1 SGHDN and CDR2 FVKESK come from the germline V gene. The CDR3 loop spans 18 amino acids. With 1 base removed from V and 5 bases from J, the gap between germline ends came to 20 bases. CDR3 nucleotides: TGTGCCAGCAGCCAAGGCTTTGGCTCTCGAGGAGTGAATGAAAAACTGTTTTTT. It encodes CASSQGFGSRGVNEKLFF.

The chain uses TRBV28 and TRBJ1-5, with 7 bases matching TRBD1. This CDR3 contains 16 residues. Germline V gene sequence: CDR1 MDHEN, CDR2 SYDVKM. V lost 5 bases to trimming and J lost 1 base; unmatched junction nucleotides: 8. The CDR3 sequence is CASSLGQPGSNQPQHF. The DNA of the CDR3 is TGTGCCAGCAGTCTGGGACAGCCGGGGAGCAATCAGCCCCAGCATTTT.

As regards this clone: Other DNA sequences of this sample code for an identical CDR3. The rearrangement uses TRBV28 and TRBJ2-7; D is ambiguous. Germline CDR1 is MDHEN and CDR2 is SYDVKM. The CDR3 extends over 12 amino acids. V lost 3 bases, J lost 4 bases, and 7 bases lay in between. CDR3 nucleotides: TGTGCCAGCAGTTTCTCGTTATACGAGCAGTACTTC. This codes for CASSFSLYEQYF.

This chain joins TRBV19 and TRBJ1-3, with 7 nucleotides matching TRBD1. The CDR3 loop spans 16 amino acids. The trim removed 5 bases at V and 0 bases at J, leaving 7 bases unmatched. The germline CDR1 and CDR2 sequences are LNHDA and SQIVND (reference sequence). The CDR3 loop reads CASSPGQLLSGNTIYF. The CDR3 DNA reads TGTGCCAGTAGTCCGGGACAGCTGCTCTCTGGAAACACCATATATTTT.

The rearrangement links TRBV4-1 to TRBJ2-7; 8 nucleotides match TRBD1. The length of the CDR3 is 15 residues. With V trimmed by 4 bases and J by 7 bases, 12 bases remained unmatched. CDR1 is MGHRA, CDR2 YSYEKL, per germline. This CDR3 reads CASSPRGRGQREQYF. In nucleotides, the CDR3 is TGCGCCAGCAGCCCGCGCGGCAGGGGGCAAAGAGAGCAGTACTTC.

This chain uses TRBV3-1 (or the pseudogene TRBV3-2) with TRBJ1-3; D might be TRBD1 (5 bases). The CDR3 totals 17 residues. The germline V gene has CDR1 LGHDT and CDR2 YNNKEL (reference sequence). V was cut by 5 bases and J by 3 bases, with 20 bases left in between. CDR3 amino acids: CASSFSHGSGGGNTIYF. CDR3 DNA sequence: TGTGCCAGCAGCTTCTCACATGGGAGCGGGGGTGGAAACACCATATATTTT.

This sequence joins TRBV24-1 and TRBJ1-4; D gene unclear. The CDR3 sequence is 13 residues long. Germline V gene sequence: CDR1 KGHDR, CDR2 SFDVKD. The V and J ends lost 3 bases and 5 bases respectively, with 6 bases between them. The CDR3 sequence: CATSDAGNEKLFF. The CDR3 nucleotides are TGTGCCACCAGTGATGCGGGAAATGAAAAACTGTTTTTT.

This sequence joins TRBV19 and TRBJ1-5, with TRBD1 as a possible D gene (5 bases). The CDR3 is made up of 19 amino acids. The germline V gene encodes CDR1 LNHDA and CDR2 SQIVND (reference sequence). The V end lost 3 bases, the J end lost 0 bases, and 21 bases lay between the germline ends. CDR3 nucleotide sequence: TGTGCCAGTAGTATTTTTGACAGCGGGGGAAGGTATAGCAATCAGCCCCAGCATTTT. This codes for CASSIFDSGGRYSNQPQHF. The complete variable domain, with remaining parts taken from reference TRBV19 and TRBJ1-5, reads DGGITQSPKYLFRKEGQNVTLSCEQNLNHDAMYWYRQDPGQGLRLIYYSQIVNDFQKGDIAEGYSVSREKKESFPLTVTSAQKNPTAFYLCASSIFDSGGRYSNQPQHFGDGTRLSIL.

The genes are TRBV28 and TRBJ2-7, with 11 bases lining up with TRBD1. This CDR3 has 14 residues. CDR1 is MDHEN, CDR2 SYDVKM, per germline. Trimming cost V 5 bases and J 6 bases; bases outside gene matches: 6. CDR3: CASSLWTGGTEQYF. CDR3 nucleotides: TGTGCCAGCAGTCTCTGGACAGGGGGCACCGAGCAGTACTTC.

The chain joins TRBV11-3 to TRBJ2-3; tentatively, D is TRBD2 (6 bases). Per the germline V gene, CDR1 is SGHNT and CDR2 is YENEEA. The CDR3 extends over 14 amino acids. The V end was cut by 4 bases, the J end by 5 bases, with 13 bases between. CDR3 in DNA: TGTGCCAGCAGCTACGGCGGGGCCGGAGATACGCAGTATTTT. Protein sequence: CASSYGGAGDTQYF. Using reference TRBV11-3 and TRBJ2-3 for the parts outside the CDR3, the full variable domain is EAGVVQSPRYKIIEKKQPVAFWCNPISGHNTLYWYLQNLGQGPELLIRYENEEAVDDSQLPKDRFSAERLKGVDSTLKIQPAELGDSAVYLCASSYGGAGDTQYFGPGTRLTVL.

The V gene is TRBV3-1 (or the pseudogene TRBV3-2), the J gene TRBJ1-5, with D hard to call. Germline CDR1 reads LGHDT; CDR2 reads YNNKEL (reference sequence). This CDR3 contains 14 residues. Trimming cost V 5 bases and J 1 base, with 9 bases left between them. The CDR3 reads CASSAQESNQPQHF. The CDR3 DNA follows: TGTGCCAGCAGCGCCCAGGAAAGCAATCAGCCCCAGCATTTT.

The chain employs TRBV14 and TRBJ2-5; 11 bases match TRBD2. This CDR3 has 15 residues. CDR1 SGHDN and CDR2 FVKESK come from the germline V gene. Trimming at V came to 4 bases and at J to 4 bases, leaving 5 bases not matched to a gene. CDR3 in amino acids: CASSRGTSGGETQYF. As DNA, the CDR3 is TGTGCCAGCAGCCGTGGGACTAGCGGAGGAGAGACCCAGTACTTC.

A few counts support this clone. The rearrangement links TRBV5-6 to TRBJ2-1, with 10 positions matching TRBD2. Germline trimming cut 5 bases from V and 7 bases from J; bases unmatched to any gene: 6. Germline-derived CDR1 and CDR2 are SGHDT and YYEEEE. The CDR3 spans 14 residues. The chain's CDR3 is CASSPGLAVNEQFF. Written as DNA, the CDR3 is TGTGCCAGCAGTCCTGGACTAGCGGTGAATGAGCAGTTCTTC.

This chain links TRBV6-5 with TRBJ2-7; perhaps TRBD1 as D (5 bases). The V gene lost 0 bases and the J gene lost 5 bases, with 14 bases spanning the gap. In germline, CDR1 is MNHEY, CDR2 SVGAGI. The CDR3 extends over 15 amino acids. The CDR3 DNA reads TGTGCCAGCAGTTACTCGACAGCCGTCAGGGACGAGCAGTACTTC. Translation: CASSYSTAVRDEQYF.

The CDR3 region has the DNA TGCAGCGTTGAAGAGCGACAGGGGGTCTACGAGCAGTACTTC. This codes for CSVEERQGVYEQYF. This rearrangement joins TRBV29-1 to TRBJ2-7; TRBD1 matches at 9 bases. Germline V lookup: CDR1 SQVTM, CDR2 ANQGSEA. The ends lost 0 bases at V and 3 bases at J; junction bases unmatched: 3. The CDR3 sequence is 14 residues long.

The chain uses TRBV5-5 and TRBJ2-6; D is perhaps TRBD1 (5 bases). Germline loops: CDR1 SGHKS, CDR2 YYEKEE (reference sequence). The CDR3 totals 15 residues. Between the trimmed V and J ends, which lost 2 bases and 2 bases, there was a span of 8 bases. The CDR3 DNA sequence: TGTGCCAGCAGCTTACGCAGGGCTGGGGCCAACGTCCTGACTTTC. Residues: CASSLRRAGANVLTF. Full variable domain (outside the CDR3, taken from reference TRBV5-5 and TRBJ2-6): DAGVTQSPTHLIKTRGQQVTLRCSPISGHKSVSWYQQVLGQGPQFIFQYYEKEERGRGNFPDRFSARQFPNYSSELNVNALLLGDSALYLCASSLRRAGANVLTFGAGSRLTVL.

This chain connects TRBV3-1 (or the pseudogene TRBV3-2) to TRBJ2-7; 8 bases are a match to TRBD2. Looked up from germline, CDR1 is LGHDT and CDR2 is YNNKEL (reference sequence). The CDR3 has 16 amino acids. V dropped 2 bases and J dropped 3; count of bases not matched to a gene: 9. The CDR3 DNA reads as TGTGCCAGCAGCCAAAAACCGGGACTAGTGTTCTACGAGCAGTACTTC. As protein: CASSQKPGLVFYEQYF.

This chain joins TRBV15 and TRBJ2-5, with a possible D match to TRBD2 (5 bases). This CDR3 has 15 amino acids. Germline assignment: CDR1 LNHNV and CDR2 YYDKDF (reference sequence). Trimming left V 0 bases short and J 5 bases short, with 13 bases between. This chain's CDR3 is CATSRDRPGSETQYF. The CDR3 DNA reads as TGTGCCACCAGCAGAGATCGGCCGGGGAGCGAGACCCAGTACTTC.

The V call is TRBV2, the J call TRBJ1-1; 7 bases map to TRBD1. Germline CDR1 and CDR2: SNHLY and FYNNEI. The CDR3 runs 15 residues. The CDR3, as DNA: TGTTCATCGGGCAGGGGGTTCCAGATGAACACTGAAGCTTTCTTT. Translated: CSSGRGFQMNTEAFF. Full variable domain (remainder filled in from reference TRBV2 and TRBJ1-1): EPEVTQTPSHQVTQMGQEVILRCVPISNHLYFYWYRQILGQKVEFLVSFYNNEISEKSEIFDDQFSVERPDGSNFTLKIRSTKLEDSAMYFCSSGRGFQMNTEAFFGQGTRLTVV.

The chain combines TRBV4-2 with TRBJ2-7, with 10 bases lining up with TRBD1. Germline V gene lookup returns CDR1 LGHNA and CDR2 YNFKEQ. V lost 3 bases, J lost 1 base, and 9 bases stayed unmatched. The CDR3 is made up of 17 amino acids. CDR3 in amino acids: CASSQTGTGEGSYEQYF. The DNA of the CDR3 is TGTGCCAGCAGCCAGACCGGGACAGGGGAGGGGTCCTACGAGCAGTACTTC.